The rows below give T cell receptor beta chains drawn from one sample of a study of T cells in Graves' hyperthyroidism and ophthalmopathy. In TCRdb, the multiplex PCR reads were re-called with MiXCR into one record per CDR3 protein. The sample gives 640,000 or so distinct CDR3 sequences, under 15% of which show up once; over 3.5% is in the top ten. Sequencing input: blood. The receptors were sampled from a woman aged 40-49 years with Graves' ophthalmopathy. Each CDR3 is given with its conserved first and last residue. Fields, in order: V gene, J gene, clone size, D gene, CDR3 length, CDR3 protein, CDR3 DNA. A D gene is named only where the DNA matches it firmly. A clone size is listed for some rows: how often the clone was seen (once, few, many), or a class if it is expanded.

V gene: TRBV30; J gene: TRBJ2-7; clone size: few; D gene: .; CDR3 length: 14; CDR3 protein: CAWSPSQNFYEQYF; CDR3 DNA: TGTGCCTGGAGTCCCTCCCAGAACTTCTACGAGCAGTACTTC
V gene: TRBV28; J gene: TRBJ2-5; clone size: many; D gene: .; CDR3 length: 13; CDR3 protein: CATLGPLQETQYF; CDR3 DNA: TGTGCCACCCTCGGACCGCTCCAAGAGACCCAGTACTTC
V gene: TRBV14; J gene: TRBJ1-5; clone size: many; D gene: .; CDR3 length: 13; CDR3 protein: CASSQATSGPQHF; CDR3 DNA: TGTGCCAGCAGCCAAGCAACGTCTGGGCCCCAGCATTTT
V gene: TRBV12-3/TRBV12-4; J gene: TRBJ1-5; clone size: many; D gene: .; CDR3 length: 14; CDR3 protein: CASSLQGDGQPQHF; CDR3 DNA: TGTGCCAGCAGTTTACAGGGCGATGGTCAGCCCCAGCATTTT
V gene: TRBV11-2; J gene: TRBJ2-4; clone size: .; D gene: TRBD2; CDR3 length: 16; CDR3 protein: CASSYTGSGGKNIQYF; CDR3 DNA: TGTGCCAGCAGCTACACAGGGAGCGGGGGGAAAAACATTCAGTACTTC
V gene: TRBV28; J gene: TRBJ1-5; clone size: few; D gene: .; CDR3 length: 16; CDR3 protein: CASSLIANRRNQPQHF; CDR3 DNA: TGTGCCAGCAGTTTAATAGCGAATCGTAGGAATCAGCCCCAGCATTTT
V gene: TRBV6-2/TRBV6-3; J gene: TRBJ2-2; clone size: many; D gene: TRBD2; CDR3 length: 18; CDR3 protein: CASSYLLAGRGKFGELFF; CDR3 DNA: TGTGCCAGCAGTTACTTGCTAGCGGGACGGGGAAAATTCGGGGAGCTGTTTTTT
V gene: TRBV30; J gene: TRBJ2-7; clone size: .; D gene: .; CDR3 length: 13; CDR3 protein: CAWSSLSGGEQYF; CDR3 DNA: TGTGCCTGGAGTTCTCTATCGGGCGGGGAGCAGTACTTC
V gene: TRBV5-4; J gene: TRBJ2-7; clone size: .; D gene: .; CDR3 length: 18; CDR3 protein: CASSLVAGQRTSAYEQYF; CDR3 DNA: TGTGCCAGCAGCTTGGTGGCGGGACAGAGAACTTCTGCCTACGAGCAGTACTTC
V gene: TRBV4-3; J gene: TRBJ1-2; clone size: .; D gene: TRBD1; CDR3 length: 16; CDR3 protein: CASSHQLEGGLYGYTF; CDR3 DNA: TGCGCCAGCAGCCACCAACTGGAAGGGGGCCTCTATGGCTACACCTTC
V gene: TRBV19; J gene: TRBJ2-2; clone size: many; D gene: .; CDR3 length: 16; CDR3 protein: CASSILLALNTGELFF; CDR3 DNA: TGTGCCAGTAGTATTTTGTTGGCTCTGAACACCGGGGAGCTGTTTTTT
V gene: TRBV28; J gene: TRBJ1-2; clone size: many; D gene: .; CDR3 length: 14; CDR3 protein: CASRGQGYDYGYTF; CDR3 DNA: TGTGCCAGCAGAGGTCAGGGGTATGACTATGGCTACACCTTC
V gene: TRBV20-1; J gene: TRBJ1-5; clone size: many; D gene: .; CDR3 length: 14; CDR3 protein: CSAGEGYGNQPQHF; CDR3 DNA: TGCAGTGCTGGGGAGGGGTACGGGAATCAGCCCCAGCATTTT
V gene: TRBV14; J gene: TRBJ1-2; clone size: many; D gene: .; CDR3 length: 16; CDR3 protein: CASSQDEGGRIYGYTF; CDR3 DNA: TGTGCCAGCAGCCAAGATGAAGGGGGTCGCATTTATGGCTACACCTTC
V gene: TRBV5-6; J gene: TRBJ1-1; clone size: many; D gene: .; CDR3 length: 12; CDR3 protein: CASSWGSHEAFF; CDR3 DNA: TGTGCCAGCAGCTGGGGCAGCCATGAAGCTTTCTTT
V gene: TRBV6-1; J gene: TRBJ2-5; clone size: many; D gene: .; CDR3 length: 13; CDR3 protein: CASSDFAGETQYF; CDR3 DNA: TGTGCCAGCAGTGATTTTGCAGGGGAGACCCAGTACTTC
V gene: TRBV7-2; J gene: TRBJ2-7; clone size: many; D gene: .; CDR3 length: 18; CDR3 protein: CASSLGLTSKKQIYEQYF; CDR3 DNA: TGTGCCAGCAGCTTAGGGCTGACCTCAAAAAAACAAATCTACGAGCAGTACTTC
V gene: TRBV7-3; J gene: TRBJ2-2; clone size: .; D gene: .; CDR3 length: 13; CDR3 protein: CASSMTNTGELFF; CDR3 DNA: TGTGCCAGCAGCATGACAAACACCGGGGAGCTGTTTTTT
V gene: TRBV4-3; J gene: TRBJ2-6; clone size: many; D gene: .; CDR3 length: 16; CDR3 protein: CASSQRSGAGANVLTF; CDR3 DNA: TGCGCCAGCAGCCAACGTTCGGGGGCTGGGGCCAACGTCCTGACTTTC
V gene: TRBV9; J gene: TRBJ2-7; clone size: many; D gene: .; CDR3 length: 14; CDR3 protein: CASSAGTLDHEQYF; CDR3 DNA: TGTGCCAGCAGCGCCGGGACCCTCGACCACGAGCAGTACTTC
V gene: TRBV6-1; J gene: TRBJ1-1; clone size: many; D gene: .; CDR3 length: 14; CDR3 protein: CASRSTQVNTEAFF; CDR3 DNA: TGTGCCAGCAGGTCGACACAGGTAAACACTGAAGCTTTCTTT
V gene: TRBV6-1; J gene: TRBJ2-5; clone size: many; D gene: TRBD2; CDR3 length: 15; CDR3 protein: CASSDKPGLEETQYF; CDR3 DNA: TGTGCCAGCAGTGATAAACCGGGACTAGAAGAGACCCAGTACTTC
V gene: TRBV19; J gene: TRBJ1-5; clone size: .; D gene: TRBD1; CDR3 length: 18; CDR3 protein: CASSIAGTGVWSNQPQHF; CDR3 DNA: TGTGCCAGTAGTATAGCGGGGACAGGGGTTTGGAGCAATCAGCCCCAGCATTTT
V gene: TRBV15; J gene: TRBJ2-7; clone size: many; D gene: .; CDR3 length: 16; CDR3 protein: CATSRAIGVGFYEQYF; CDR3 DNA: TGTGCCACCAGCAGGGCTATAGGCGTCGGGTTTTACGAGCAGTACTTC
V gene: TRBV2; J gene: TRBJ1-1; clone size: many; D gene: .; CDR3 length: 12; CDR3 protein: CAGGTENTEAFF; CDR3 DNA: TGTGCCGGAGGGACGGAGAACACTGAAGCTTTCTTT
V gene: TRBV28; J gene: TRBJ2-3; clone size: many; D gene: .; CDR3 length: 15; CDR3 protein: CASSLWGDTTDTQYF; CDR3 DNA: TGTGCCAGCAGTTTATGGGGCGATACCACAGATACGCAGTATTTT
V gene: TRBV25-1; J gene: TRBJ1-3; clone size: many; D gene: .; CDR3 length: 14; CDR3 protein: CAAGQPISGNTIYF; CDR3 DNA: TGTGCAGCCGGACAGCCCATCTCTGGAAACACCATATATTTT
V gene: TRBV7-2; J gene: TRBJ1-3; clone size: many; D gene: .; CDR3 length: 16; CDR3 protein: CASSLAPGLSGNTIYF; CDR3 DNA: TGTGCCAGCAGCTTAGCTCCAGGCTTGTCTGGAAACACCATATATTTT
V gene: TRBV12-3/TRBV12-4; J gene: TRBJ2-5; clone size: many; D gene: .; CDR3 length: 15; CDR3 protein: CASSPFGGKEETQYF; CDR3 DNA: TGTGCCAGCAGTCCCTTCGGTGGTAAGGAAGAGACCCAGTACTTC
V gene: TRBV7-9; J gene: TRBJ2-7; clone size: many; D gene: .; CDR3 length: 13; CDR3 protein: CASSPPIRYEQYF; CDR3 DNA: TGTGCCAGCAGCCCCCCTATTCGCTACGAGCAGTACTTC
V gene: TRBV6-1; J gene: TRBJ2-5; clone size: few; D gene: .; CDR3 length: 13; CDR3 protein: CASSRLEQETQYF; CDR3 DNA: TGTGCCAGCAGTCGGCTAGAGCAAGAGACCCAGTACTTC
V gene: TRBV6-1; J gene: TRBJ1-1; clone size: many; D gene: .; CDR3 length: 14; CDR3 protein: CASSKGRRNTEAFF; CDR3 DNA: TGTGCCAGCAGTAAGGGACGGAGGAACACTGAAGCTTTCTTT
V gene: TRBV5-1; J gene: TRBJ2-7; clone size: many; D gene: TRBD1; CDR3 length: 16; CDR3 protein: CASSLEGTGFSYEQYF; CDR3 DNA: TGCGCCAGCAGCTTGGAAGGGACAGGGTTCTCCTACGAGCAGTACTTC
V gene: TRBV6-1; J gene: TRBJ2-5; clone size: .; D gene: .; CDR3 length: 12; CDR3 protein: CASRSLRETQYF; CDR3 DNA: TGTGCCAGCAGAAGCCTACGAGAGACCCAGTACTTC
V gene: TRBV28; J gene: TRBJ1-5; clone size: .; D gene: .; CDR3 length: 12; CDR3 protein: CASSWVGQPQHF; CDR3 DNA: TGTGCCAGCAGTTGGGTGGGCCAGCCCCAGCATTTT
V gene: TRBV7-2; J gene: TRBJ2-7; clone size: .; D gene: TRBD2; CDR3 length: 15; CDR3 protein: CASSFSSGREYEQYF; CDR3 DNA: TGTGCCAGCAGCTTCTCTAGCGGGAGGGAGTACGAGCAGTACTTC
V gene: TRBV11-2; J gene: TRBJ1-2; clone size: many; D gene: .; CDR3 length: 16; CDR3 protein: CASSLYSGPLQGGYTF; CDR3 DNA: TGTGCCAGCAGCTTATACTCAGGGCCCTTGCAGGGTGGCTACACCTTC
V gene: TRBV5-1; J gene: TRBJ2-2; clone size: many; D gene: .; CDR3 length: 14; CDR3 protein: CASSADQVGGELFF; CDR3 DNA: TGCGCCAGCAGCGCGGACCAGGTTGGCGGGGAGCTGTTTTTT
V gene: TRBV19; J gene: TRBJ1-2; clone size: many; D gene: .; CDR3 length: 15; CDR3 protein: CASSWAGGSNYGYTF; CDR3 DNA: TGTGCCAGTAGTTGGGCGGGAGGGTCTAACTATGGCTACACCTTC
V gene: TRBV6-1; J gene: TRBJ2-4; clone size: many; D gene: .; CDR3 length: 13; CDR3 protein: CASSGVIENIQYF; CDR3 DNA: TGTGCCAGCAGTGGGGTGATAGAAAACATTCAGTACTTC
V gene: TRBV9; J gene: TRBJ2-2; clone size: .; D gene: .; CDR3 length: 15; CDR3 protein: CASSYNPDQTGELFF; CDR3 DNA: TGTGCCAGCAGCTATAATCCGGACCAAACCGGGGAGCTGTTTTTT
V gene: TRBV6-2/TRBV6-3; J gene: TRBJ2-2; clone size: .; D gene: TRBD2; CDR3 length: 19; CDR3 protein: CASSYSSSGQRPNTGELFF; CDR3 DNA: TGTGCCAGCAGTTACTCGTCTAGCGGGCAAAGACCGAACACCGGGGAGCTGTTTTTT
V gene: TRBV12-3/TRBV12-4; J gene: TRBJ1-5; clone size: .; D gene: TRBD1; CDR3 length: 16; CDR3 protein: CASSLFVGTGDQPQHF; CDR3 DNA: TGTGCCAGCAGTTTATTCGTCGGGACAGGTGACCAGCCCCAGCATTTT
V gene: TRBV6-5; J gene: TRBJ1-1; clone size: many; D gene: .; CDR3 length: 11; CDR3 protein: CASSFSGEAFF; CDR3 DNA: TGTGCCAGCAGTTTTTCGGGGGAAGCTTTCTTT
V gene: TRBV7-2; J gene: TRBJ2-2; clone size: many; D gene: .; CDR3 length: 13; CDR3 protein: CASSLKFTGELFF; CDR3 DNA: TGTGCCAGCAGCTTAAAGTTCACCGGGGAGCTGTTTTTT
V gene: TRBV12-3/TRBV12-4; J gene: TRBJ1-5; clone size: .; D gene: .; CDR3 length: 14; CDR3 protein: CASSKGQNNQPQHF; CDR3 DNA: TGTGCCAGCAGCAAAGGACAGAATAATCAGCCCCAGCATTTT